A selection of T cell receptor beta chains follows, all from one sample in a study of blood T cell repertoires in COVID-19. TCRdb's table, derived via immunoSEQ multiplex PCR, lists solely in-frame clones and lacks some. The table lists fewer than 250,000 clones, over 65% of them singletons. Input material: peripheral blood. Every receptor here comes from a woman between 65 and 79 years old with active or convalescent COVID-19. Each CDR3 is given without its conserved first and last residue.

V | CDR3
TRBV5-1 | ASSWAPGGGGEKLF
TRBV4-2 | ASSQDWTTGNTIY
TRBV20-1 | SASEPGDAF
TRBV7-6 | ASSPRGIYTGELF
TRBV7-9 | ASSRGGEATEAF
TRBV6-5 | ASSYGQLSNEQF
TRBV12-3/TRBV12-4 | ASSPRVEKLF
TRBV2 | ASSKGAWEQF
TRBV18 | ASSPRGGRGNQPQH
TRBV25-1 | ASSEFGRETQY
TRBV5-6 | ASSFEGAGYEQY
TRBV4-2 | ASSQDEGTYGYT
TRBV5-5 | ASSATGETNEKLF
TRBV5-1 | ASSLEPRPGTEAF
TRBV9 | ASSAQVSGGQETQY
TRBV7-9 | ASSDVGTGTGYGYT
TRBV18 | ASSPLGLNEQF
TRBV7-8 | ASSLGFWGQDEGYT
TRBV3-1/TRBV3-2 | ASSIGLAPETQY
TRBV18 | ASSSSVNEKLF
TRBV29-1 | SGTGGAGETQY
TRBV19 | ASSIRQNSPLH
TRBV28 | ASSPQGLGGAQAVGYGYT
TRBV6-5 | ASSSTDKLAQY
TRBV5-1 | ASRTGTSNEKLF
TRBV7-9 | ASSPWAQSSDTQY
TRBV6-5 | ASSYEQSYSYNEQF
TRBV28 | ASTLLQGDGYT
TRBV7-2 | ASSQDPASGPGSQY
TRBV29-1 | SVGRIFTEAF
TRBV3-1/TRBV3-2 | ASSPPGTNTGELF